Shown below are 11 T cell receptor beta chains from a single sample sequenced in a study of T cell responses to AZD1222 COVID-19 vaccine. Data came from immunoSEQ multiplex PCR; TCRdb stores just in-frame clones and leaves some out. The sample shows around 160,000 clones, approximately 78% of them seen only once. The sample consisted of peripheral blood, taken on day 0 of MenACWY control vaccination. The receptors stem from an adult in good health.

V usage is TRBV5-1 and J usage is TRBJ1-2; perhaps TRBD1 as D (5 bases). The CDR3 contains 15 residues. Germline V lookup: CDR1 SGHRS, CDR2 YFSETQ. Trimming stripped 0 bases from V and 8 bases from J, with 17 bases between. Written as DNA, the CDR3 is TGCGCCAGCAGCTTGGCCGGTATGGAGGGGCAAGGCTACACCTTC. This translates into CASSLAGMEGQGYTF.

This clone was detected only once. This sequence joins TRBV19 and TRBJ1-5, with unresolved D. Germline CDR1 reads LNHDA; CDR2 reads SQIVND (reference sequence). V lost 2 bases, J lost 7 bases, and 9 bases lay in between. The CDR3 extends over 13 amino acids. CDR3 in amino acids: CASSIQTGQPQHF. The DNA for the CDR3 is TGTGCCAGTAGTATACAGACCGGGCAGCCCCAGCATTTT.

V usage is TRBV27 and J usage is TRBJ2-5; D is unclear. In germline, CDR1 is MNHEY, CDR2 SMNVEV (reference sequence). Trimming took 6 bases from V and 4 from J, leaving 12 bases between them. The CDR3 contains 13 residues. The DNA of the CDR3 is TGTGCCAGCAGAACCTTCACCGGAGAGACCCAGTACTTC. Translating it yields CASRTFTGETQYF.

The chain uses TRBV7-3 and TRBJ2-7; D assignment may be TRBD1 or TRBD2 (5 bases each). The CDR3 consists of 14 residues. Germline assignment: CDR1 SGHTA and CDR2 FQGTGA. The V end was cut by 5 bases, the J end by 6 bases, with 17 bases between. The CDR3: CASSPSSGTGEQYF. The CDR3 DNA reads TGTGCCAGCAGCCCTAGTTCAGGGACGGGCGAGCAGTACTTC.

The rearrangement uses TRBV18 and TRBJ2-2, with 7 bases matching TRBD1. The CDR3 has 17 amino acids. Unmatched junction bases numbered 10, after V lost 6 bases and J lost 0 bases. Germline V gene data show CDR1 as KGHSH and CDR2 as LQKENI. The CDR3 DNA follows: TGTGCCAGCTCCACGACAGGGCAGTTCGCGAACACCGGGGAGCTGTTTTTT. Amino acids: CASSTTGQFANTGELFF.

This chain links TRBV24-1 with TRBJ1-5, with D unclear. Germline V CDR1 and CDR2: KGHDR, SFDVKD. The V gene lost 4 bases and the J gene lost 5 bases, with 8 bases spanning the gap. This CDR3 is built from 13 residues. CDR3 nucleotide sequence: TGTGCCACCAGTGACAAAAAGGATCAGCCCCAGCATTTT. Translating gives CATSDKKDQPQHF.

The DNA of the CDR3 is TGTGCCATCTCTGGGCAGGGGGCTTTGACCGGGGAGCTGTTTTTT. Protein product: CAISGQGALTGELFF. This chain connects TRBV6-5 to TRBJ2-2, with TRBD1 identical over 8 bases. Germline V CDR1 and CDR2: MNHEY, SVGAGI. After removal of 10 bases from V and 5 bases from J, the junction contained 12 bases not matched to a gene. This CDR3 is 15 amino acids long.

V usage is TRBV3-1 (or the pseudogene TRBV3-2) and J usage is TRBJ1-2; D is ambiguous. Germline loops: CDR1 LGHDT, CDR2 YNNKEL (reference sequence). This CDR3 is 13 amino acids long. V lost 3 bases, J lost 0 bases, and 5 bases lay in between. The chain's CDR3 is CASSHGANYGYTF. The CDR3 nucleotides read TGTGCCAGCAGCCATGGAGCTAACTATGGCTACACCTTC.

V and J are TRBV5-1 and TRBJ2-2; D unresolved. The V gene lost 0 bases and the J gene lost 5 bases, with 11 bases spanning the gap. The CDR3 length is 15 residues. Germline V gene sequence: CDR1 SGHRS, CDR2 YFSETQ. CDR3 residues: CASSLVGPPTGELFF. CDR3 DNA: TGCGCCAGCAGCTTGGTTGGACCGCCGACCGGGGAGCTGTTTTTT.

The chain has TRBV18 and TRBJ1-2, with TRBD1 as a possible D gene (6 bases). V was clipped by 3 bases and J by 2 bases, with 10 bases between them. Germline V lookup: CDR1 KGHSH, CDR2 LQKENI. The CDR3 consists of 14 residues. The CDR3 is CASSPPTGNYGYTF. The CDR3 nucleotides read TGTGCCAGCTCACCCCCGACAGGAAACTATGGCTACACCTTC.

The CDR3: CASKAGSGPAGAQYF. DNA of the CDR3: TGTGCCAGTAAGGCTGGGAGCGGCCCTGCTGGGGCCCAGTACTTC. The V gene is TRBV19, the J gene TRBJ2-5, with D possibly matching TRBD2 (5 bases). The V gene's germline CDR1 is LNHDA and CDR2 SQIVND (reference sequence). The CDR3 totals 15 residues. The V end lost 7 bases, the J end lost 9 bases, and 24 bases lay between the germline ends.